This passage covers 5 T cell receptor beta chains from one sample sequenced in a study of spatial heterogeneity in lung cancer. TCRdb called the 5' RACE reads again in MiXCR, with one record for every CDR3 protein. There are 65,000 to 85,000 distinct CDR3 sequences in the sample; approximately 18% occur only once, and about 6.6% lies in the top ten. Time point described: sample taken at primary tumor resection. In each case, whole RNA from tumor, nontumor lung or frozen PBMC was sequenced unsorted. The starting material was PBMCs, obtained at surgery. The receptor set was obtained from a male donor with early-stage non-small cell lung cancer.

This chain's CDR3 is CASSPAGRDEQFF. CDR3 coding DNA: TGTGCCAGCAGTCCGGCAGGGAGGGATGAGCAGTTCTTC. The V gene is TRBV27, the J gene TRBJ2-1; TRBD2 matches at 7 bases. Losses at the gene ends were 5 bases for V and 8 bases for J; bases not matched to a gene: 6. Germline V CDR1 and CDR2: MNHEY, SMNVEV (reference sequence). The length of the CDR3 is 13 residues.

The gene calls are TRBV2 and TRBJ2-7, with TRBD1 matching over 8 bases. The CDR3 has 15 residues. The V and J ends lost 1 base and 3 bases, in that order; junction bases with no gene match: 5. The V gene's germline CDR1 is SNHLY and CDR2 FYNNEI. The CDR3 DNA follows: TGTGCCAGCAGTGAAGGGACAGGGCGGGACTACGAGCAGTACTTC. It encodes CASSEGTGRDYEQYF.

The chain couples TRBV20-1 to TRBJ2-7; TRBD2 aligns across 15 bases. Germline V gene data show CDR1 as DFQATT and CDR2 as SNEGSKA (reference sequence). This CDR3 is 14 amino acids long. J was trimmed by 3 bases and V by 4 bases; bases with no gene match: 1. CDR3 nucleotides: TGCAGTGCTAAGGGACTAGCGGGGGGCTACGAGCAGTACTTC. The encoded protein is CSAKGLAGGYEQYF.

At least ten counts were recorded for this clonotype. This chain links TRBV7-2 with TRBJ2-3; 10 bases are a match to TRBD2. The CDR3 sequence is 16 residues long. The J segment lost 1 base and the V segment lost 0 bases, leaving 1 base of the junction unmatched. The germline gives CDR1 SGHTA, CDR2 FQGNSA. CDR3: CASSLALAGGTDTQYF. The CDR3 DNA sequence: TGTGCCAGCAGCTTAGCGCTAGCGGGGGGCACAGATACGCAGTATTTT.

This clonotype was picked up many times. The chain couples TRBV6-9 to TRBJ2-3, with TRBD1 identical over 9 bases. Germline values: CDR1 MNHGY, CDR2 SVAAGI. This CDR3 is 15 amino acids long. V trimming: 6 bases; J trimming: 0 bases; junction bases outside the gene matches: 4. DNA for the CDR3: TGTGCCAGCAGGGAACAGGGGGCGAGCACAGATACGCAGTATTTT. Residues: CASREQGASTDTQYF.